This record concerns one T cell receptor (beta chain) sequence. The sample belongs to a study of radiotherapy plus CTLA-4 blockade in lung cancer. The method was immunoSEQ multiplex PCR; TCRdb's version includes in-frame clones alone and lacks a portion of them. The table shows 25,000 to 35,000 clones, with 70% to 90% occurring only once. Alongside CTLA-4 blockade with ipilimumab, patients with chemo-refractory metastatic non-small-cell lung cancer received focal radiation. The sample here was peripheral blood, taken from a patient treated with radiotherapy plus ipilimumab. The source is a human donor with non-small cell lung cancer that progressed on radiotherapy plus ipilimumab.

Here the CDR3 reads CASRPTGYGTDTQYF. CDR3 nucleotides: TGTGCCAGCAGGCCGACAGGGTATGGGACAGATACGCAGTATTTT. The chain combines TRBV6-5 with TRBJ2-3; 7 nucleotides line up with TRBD1. The CDR3 totals 15 residues. Germline V gene sequence: CDR1 MNHEY, CDR2 SVGAGI. Trimming took 6 bases from V and 3 from J; bases not matched to a gene: 9.